A selection of T cell receptor beta chains follows, all from one sample in a study of blood T cell repertoires in COVID-19. Some clones are missing from TCRdb's copy, which holds only in-frame ones; the method was immunoSEQ multiplex PCR. This table has 50,000 to 65,000 clones, approximately 91% appearing once. The material sequenced was peripheral blood. The receptor set was obtained from a man in his fifties or sixties with active COVID-19. Both conserved end residues are part of each CDR3. A D gene is named only where the DNA matches it firmly. Rows give clone size only sometimes, using once, few, many, or a class for an expanded clone.

TRBJ2-2 | - | TRBV11-2 | TRBD2 | TGTGCCAGCAGCTTAGGCGGGAGCAGGACCGGGGAGCTGTTTTTT | CASSLGGSRTGELFF
TRBJ2-1 | - | TRBV7-3 | TRBD2 | TGTGCCAGCAGCAACCTAGCGGGGGGGCGATACAATGAGCAGTTCTTC | CASSNLAGGRYNEQFF
TRBJ1-1 | few | TRBV6-5 | TRBD1 | TGTGCCAGCATCCCCCCAGGGGGGAACACTGAAGCTTTCTTT | CASIPPGGNTEAFF
TRBJ2-7 | once | TRBV9 | TRBD1 | TGTGCCAGCAGCGTAGGCAGGGGGTTCTACGAGCAGTACTTC | CASSVGRGFYEQYF
TRBJ2-5 | - | TRBV7-9 | TRBD1 | TGTGCCAGCAGCTTAGTCACAGGGGTGGTGGAGACCCAGTACTTC | CASSLVTGVVETQYF
TRBJ2-7 | - | TRBV5-6 | - | TGTGCCAGCAGCCCGTATGGGGGCGCGCAGTACTTC | CASSPYGGAQYF
TRBJ1-1 | - | TRBV6-5 | - | TGTGCCAGCAGTTCACGCACATCTGAAGCTTTCTTT | CASSSRTSEAFF
TRBJ2-2 | - | TRBV12-5 | TRBD1 | TGTGCTAGTGGCCGGGGACAGGGGGGCTACACCGGGGAGCTGTTTTTT | CASGRGQGGYTGELFF
TRBJ2-3 | - | TRBV6-5 | - | TGTGCCAGCACCCTGACACGAGATACCTCGTATTTT | CASTLTRDTSYF
TRBJ2-7 | few | TRBV11-2 | - | TGTGCCAGCAGCTTCCGCCTAGACTCCTACGAGCAGTACTTC | CASSFRLDSYEQYF
TRBJ2-7 | - | TRBV27 | TRBD2 | TGTGCCAGCAGTCCAGGACTAGCGGGGCCTAGGGTCGAGCAGTACTTC | CASSPGLAGPRVEQYF
TRBJ1-4 | - | TRBV6-5 | - | TGTGCCAGCAGTTACACAGTTGAGGAAAAACTGTTTTTT | CASSYTVEEKLFF
TRBJ2-3 | once | TRBV7-9 | TRBD1 | TGTGCCAGCAGCCCGGACAGGGGAGCAGATACGCAGTATTTT | CASSPDRGADTQYF
TRBJ2-7 | once | TRBV6-1 | TRBD1 | TGTGCCAGCAGTCCTCGAGGGACAGGTACCTACGAGCAGTACTTC | CASSPRGTGTYEQYF
TRBJ1-1 | - | TRBV6-5 | TRBD1 | TGTGCCAGCAGCGACAGGGAAGCCACTGAAGCTTTCTTT | CASSDREATEAFF
TRBJ2-7 | - | TRBV18 | TRBD1 | TGTGCCAGCTCACCACAGGGACAGATCTACGAGCAGTACTTC | CASSPQGQIYEQYF
TRBJ2-1 | - | TRBV7-8 | TRBD1 | TGTGCCAGCAGCTTAAGAGGGGGCGAGCAGTTCTTC | CASSLRGGEQFF
TRBJ1-4 | - | TRBV6-2/TRBV6-3 | TRBD1 | TGTGCCAGCAGTTACTCGAGGCGGACAGGGAATGAAAAACTGTTTTTT | CASSYSRRTGNEKLFF
TRBJ2-1 | - | TRBV15 | TRBD2 | TGTGCCACGGGGAACCCCTCGACTAGCGGGGGGATTTACAATGAGCAGTTCTTC | CATGNPSTSGGIYNEQFF
TRBJ2-7 | - | TRBV18 | - | TGTGCCAGCTCACCCCGAGACAGCTCCTACGAGCAGTACTTC | CASSPRDSSYEQYF
TRBJ1-2 | - | TRBV20-1 | - | TGCGGTACGGATAGCAACTATGGCTACACCTTC | CGTDSNYGYTF
TRBJ2-3 | - | TRBV9 | - | TGTGCCAGCAGCGTAGACCCCCGGGGACACCAAGATACGCAGTATTTT | CASSVDPRGHQDTQYF
TRBJ2-3 | once | TRBV5-1 | TRBD1 | TGCGCCAGCAGCCTGGACAGGGCAGATACGCAGTATTTT | CASSLDRADTQYF
TRBJ1-2 | - | TRBV19 | TRBD1 | TGTGCCAGTAGTATCACAGGGGTAAACTATGGCTACACCTTC | CASSITGVNYGYTF
TRBJ2-5 | - | TRBV14 | TRBD2 | TGTGCCAGCAGCCTCCGGGACTACTACCAAGAGACCCAGTACTTC | CASSLRDYYQETQYF
TRBJ2-1 | - | TRBV29-1 | TRBD2 | TGCAGCGTCCGGACGGGACTAGCGGGGTTGAGCTCCTACAATGAGCAGTTCTTC | CSVRTGLAGLSSYNEQFF
TRBJ2-4 | - | TRBV30 | - | TGTGCCTGGAGCCTGACAGGCGAAGGAATTCAGTACTTC | CAWSLTGEGIQYF
TRBJ2-7 | once | TRBV19 | TRBD1 | TGTGCCAGTAGCCGGGACAGGGAGTACGAGCAGTACTTC | CASSRDREYEQYF
TRBJ1-2 | - | TRBV5-4 | TRBD1 | TGTGCCAGCACCACAGGGGCCAAGACTAACTATGGCTACACCTTC | CASTTGAKTNYGYTF
TRBJ2-1 | once | TRBV9 | - | TGTGCCAGCAGTTCCCCGGCGCCGGGCTCCTACAATGAGCAGTTCTTC | CASSSPAPGSYNEQFF
TRBJ2-3 | - | TRBV5-1 | - | TGCGCCAGCAGCTTGGGGTTAGCGACAGATACGCAGTATTTT | CASSLGLATDTQYF
TRBJ2-6 | - | TRBV5-1 | - | TGCGCCAGCAGCTTGGAGCCGCTCGGGGCCAACGTCCTGACTTTC | CASSLEPLGANVLTF
TRBJ2-3 | - | TRBV9 | TRBD2 | TGTGCCAGCAGCGTAGCGTTAGGCGGGGGGGCGTCAGATACGCAGTATTTT | CASSVALGGGASDTQYF
TRBJ2-7 | - | TRBV2 | TRBD2 | TGTGCCAGCAGTGTATCCGGGGATCTAGCGGGGGGAACTTACGAGCAGTACTTC | CASSVSGDLAGGTYEQYF
TRBJ1-2 | - | TRBV6-5 | - | TGTGCCAGCAGTTACCAGGGTAGCAATGGCTACACCTTC | CASSYQGSNGYTF
TRBJ1-1 | few | TRBV11-2 | TRBD1 | TGTGCCAGCAGCTCAGACAGGGGGCGCGGCACTGAAGCTTTCTTT | CASSSDRGRGTEAFF
TRBJ1-1 | once | TRBV29-1 | - | TGCAGCGTGGCGTCGGGGACTGAAGCTTTCTTT | CSVASGTEAFF
TRBJ2-1 | - | TRBV2 | TRBD1 | TGTGCCAGCAGTGAGACAGGGGGCATTATCGTTAGCTCCTACAATGAGCAGTTCTTC | CASSETGGIIVSSYNEQFF
TRBJ1-1 | few | TRBV5-8 | - | TGTGCCAGCAGCTGGGGCTGGAGGGACTTGCGCACTGAAGCTTTCTTT | CASSWGWRDLRTEAFF
TRBJ1-2 | - | TRBV30 | TRBD1 | TGTGCCTGGGACAGGGGTCCTGGCTACACCTTC | CAWDRGPGYTF
TRBJ1-1 | - | TRBV19 | - | TGTGCCAGTAGTATAGGTGAGGCCCCGGGCACTGAAGCTTTCTTT | CASSIGEAPGTEAFF
TRBJ2-3 | once | TRBV11-3 | - | TGTGCCAGCAGCCATGATGGGGGCAGCACAGATACGCAGTATTTT | CASSHDGGSTDTQYF
TRBJ1-6 | - | TRBV7-8 | TRBD1 | TGTGCCAGCAGCTCAGGACAGGTTTATAATTCACCCCTCCACTTT | CASSSGQVYNSPLHF
TRBJ2-4 | - | TRBV7-9 | - | TGTGCCAGCAGCGCGGCGGGGTTGGAAAACATTCAGTACTTC | CASSAAGLENIQYF
TRBJ2-7 | - | TRBV2 | TRBD1 | TGTGCAACAAAAACCGGCCCCAGGGGGCCCTACGAGCAGTACTTC | CATKTGPRGPYEQYF
TRBJ2-4 | - | TRBV9 | TRBD2 | TGTGCCAGCAGCCCCTCTGCGGGGGGAACGAAAAACATTCAGTACTTC | CASSPSAGGTKNIQYF
TRBJ2-2 | - | TRBV11-3 | - | TGTGCCAGCAGCTCCGGGGAACCGAACACCGGGGAGCTGTTTTTT | CASSSGEPNTGELFF
TRBJ2-3 | - | TRBV7-2 | TRBD1 | TGTGCCAGCAGCACCCAAGCCGGGACAGTGTCAGATACGCAGTATTTT | CASSTQAGTVSDTQYF
TRBJ1-2 | - | TRBV6-6 | - | TGTGCCAGCAGTTACCTCGGGGAGGGGGGCAACTATGGCTACACCTTC | CASSYLGEGGNYGYTF
TRBJ1-2 | - | TRBV29-1 | - | TGCAGCGTTGGACAGGACTATGGCTACACCTTC | CSVGQDYGYTF
TRBJ2-7 | - | TRBV11-2 | TRBD1 | TGTGCCAGCAGCCCATTCCCAACAGGGGGCTACGAGCAGTACTTC | CASSPFPTGGYEQYF
TRBJ2-2 | - | TRBV9 | - | TGTGCCAGCAGCGTAGAGGGGGTCGGGGAGCTGTTTTTT | CASSVEGVGELFF
TRBJ2-7 | - | TRBV30 | - | TGTGCCTGGAGCTCCCCGCCTCGGTCCTACGAGCAGTACTTC | CAWSSPPRSYEQYF
TRBJ2-7 | - | TRBV6-5 | - | TGTGCCAGCACCTCATACAGGAGCTCCTACGAGCAGTACTTC | CASTSYRSSYEQYF
TRBJ1-5 | - | TRBV10-3 | - | TGTGCCATCAGTGAGACATACAGGGATCAGCCCCAGCATTTT | CAISETYRDQPQHF
TRBJ2-5 | - | TRBV11-2 | TRBD2 | TGTGCCAGCAGCGTACTAGCGGGGGAGCGGGAGACCCAGTACTTC | CASSVLAGERETQYF
TRBJ2-3 | - | TRBV12-3/TRBV12-4 | - | TGTGCCAGCAGTTTCCCTAGCCCTGGTACGCAGTATTTT | CASSFPSPGTQYF
TRBJ1-5 | once | TRBV30 | TRBD1 | TGTGCCTGGAGTCCGGACAGGTATCAGCCCCAGCATTTT | CAWSPDRYQPQHF
TRBJ2-3 | - | TRBV6-5 | - | TGTGCCAGCAGGGCGGCCTCCCCCACAGATACGCAGTATTTT | CASRAASPTDTQYF
TRBJ2-2 | - | TRBV9 | TRBD2 | TGTGCCAGCAGCGTATGGGCGGGGGGCGAGGGAACCGGGGAGCTGTTTTTT | CASSVWAGGEGTGELFF